This note documents a single T cell receptor (beta chain) sequence. This clonotype was observed a few times. Its recognized antigen is unknown. Per-base qualities were not stored, and no clone one base away is much larger. This entry comes from a study of T cells after yellow fever vaccination (dated by TCRdb to about 2019). General notes on the study: The SMART-Seq v4 Ultra Low Input RNA kit was used to prepare libraries from fractions with low cell numbers. Bulk TCR alpha and beta repertoires were sequenced longitudinally to track T-cell clones before and after primary and booster YFV17D yellow fever vaccination. Two healthy male donors, one aged 18 to 30 and one aged 30 to 40 years, made up the cohort. Blood samples were taken at several timepoints before and after primary and secondary immunization, and bulk PBMC replicates and cell subsets were isolated.

According to the study, the label for this sample's treatment or condition signals: live attenuated yellow fever vaccine strain. A standard Ficoll-Paque protocol was used to isolate PBMCs from peripheral blood. Dynabeads CD4 and CD8 positive selection kits were used to isolate CD4 and CD8 T-cell fractions. TriZol was used to extract RNA from bulk PBMCs, CD4 and CD8 fractions, and dextramer-positive and dextramer-negative fractions. TCR cDNA was synthesized by 5'RACE template switching, which introduced a universal primer site and unique molecular identifiers. Priming of cDNA synthesis was performed from both the TCR alpha and TCR beta constant segments. Libraries were amplified in two PCR steps, with sample barcodes and sequencing adapters added in the second step. Libraries were sequenced on Illumina HiSeq 2500 (2x100 bp) or NovaSeq (2x150 bp). For the original study's pipeline: MIGEC handled demultiplexing of reads and collapsing into UMI consensus sequences, while MiXCR performed V(D)J alignment. Using edgeR on replicate PBMC samples, clonotypes were called vaccine-responding if FDR was below 0.01 and the log2 fold change was above 5 up to day 15. Each bulk clonotype received a CD4 or CD8 identity based on whether the sequenced CD4 or CD8 repertoire contained that clonotype at higher abundance. Using fastp trimming at Q25 and MiXCR clonotype assembly, TCRdb reanalyzed the public sequencing data and kept in-frame beta chains. Identical CDR3 proteins give one entry, which carries the most common genes and DNA. TCRdb assigned the V and J calls; the authors' analysis was not used. For this sample there are approximately 160,000 distinct CDR3 sequences; about 6% appear just once. The ten largest account for under 3% of the sample.

General study outcomes and caveats: Because only a couple of donors were included in the study, the extent to which the findings can be generalized is limited. After the booster, most of the clones that had expanded following primary vaccination were detected again (around 97% of CD4 and roughly 88% of CD8), which suggests that memory was broadly maintained. Compared with the primary T-cell response, the secondary T-cell response was faster but weaker, reaching its peak on day 5 rather than on day 15. Because abundant contaminating clonotypes from the bulk population could be contained in FACS-sorted repertoires, computational filtering was required. A small fraction of clonotypes appeared in both the CD4 and CD8 compartments, likely as a result of convergent recombination.

The CDR3 numbers 15 residues from cysteine through phenylalanine. Only the CDR3 portion is preserved as DNA: 45 bases, with reading frame beginning at the first base. After removal of 10 bases from V and 6 bases from J, the junction retains 10 bases not matched to a gene. The sequencing here drew on CD4+ T cells sorted from PBMCs, taken on the day of the first yellow fever vaccination. The chain uses TRBV23-1 and TRBJ2-2; TRBD2 lines up with 11 middle nucleotides. TRBV23-1 is placed among ORFs of uncertain function. The receptor was derived from a man aged 18 to 30 who received the YFV17D yellow fever vaccine. The CDR3 protein sequence reads: CANGRRGLAAGELFF. The DNA sequence is as follows: TGCGCCAACGGACGGAGGGGACTAGCGGCCGGGGAGCTGTTTTTT.